This TCR beta chain stems from a study of identical twins. The study, taken as a whole, reports: Models underestimated how often monozygotic twins shared out-of-frame TCR alpha. Zero-insertion analyses were open to partial confounding by invariant MAIT and iNKT cells. Abundant cord blood beta clonotypes carried fewer insertions; memory repertoires showed none.

This clonotype was recorded a few times. Its antigen is unknown. The authors used template switching to add a universal primer site and gave cDNA unique molecular identifiers. MiXCR was run by TCRdb on the 5' RACE reads, yielding one entry per CDR3 protein. Of about 500,000 distinct CDR3 sequences listed, more than 13% are singletons. Germline-derived CDR1 and CDR2 are MNHEY and SMNVEV (reference sequence). This CDR3 has 15 residues. V gave up 5 bases and J gave up 7 bases, with 17 bases separating them. This same sample was also taken into another study, of yellow fever vaccine responses in identical twins.

The chain is built from TRBV27 and TRBJ2-2; D unresolved. The sample consisted of CD4+ T cells sorted from blood. The clonotype originates from a woman under 30 in good health. The CDR3 DNA follows: TGTGCCAGCAGTCAAAGTTCAGGAAGTAGCGGGGAGCTGTTTTTT. It yields the protein CASSQSSGSSGELFF.